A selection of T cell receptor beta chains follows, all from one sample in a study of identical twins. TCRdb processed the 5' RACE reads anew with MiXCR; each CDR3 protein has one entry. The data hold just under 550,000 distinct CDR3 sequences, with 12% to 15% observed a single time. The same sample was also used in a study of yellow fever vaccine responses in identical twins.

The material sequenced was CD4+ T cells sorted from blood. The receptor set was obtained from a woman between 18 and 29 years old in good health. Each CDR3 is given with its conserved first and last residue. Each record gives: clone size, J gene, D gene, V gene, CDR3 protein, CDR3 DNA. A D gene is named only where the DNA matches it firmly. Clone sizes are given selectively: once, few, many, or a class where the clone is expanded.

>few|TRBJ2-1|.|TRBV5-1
CASSLVQGGGNEQFF
TGCGCCAGCAGCTTGGTTCAGGGGGGAGGCAATGAGCAGTTCTTC
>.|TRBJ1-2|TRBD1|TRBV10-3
CAISDGQVYGYTF
TGTGCCATCAGTGATGGACAGGTCTATGGCTACACCTTC
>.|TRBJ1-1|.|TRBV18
CASSSTGPNTEAFF
TGTGCCAGCTCATCAACAGGACCCAACACTGAAGCTTTCTTT
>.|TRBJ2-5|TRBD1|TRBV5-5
CASSDPTGTRQETQYF
TGTGCCAGCAGCGACCCGACAGGGACCAGACAAGAGACCCAGTACTTC
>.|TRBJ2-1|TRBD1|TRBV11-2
CASSPRAGGGTNEQFF
TGTGCCAGCAGCCCTCGTGCAGGGGGTGGCACAAATGAGCAGTTCTTC
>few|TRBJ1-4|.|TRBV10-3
CAISNGGDEKLFF
TGTGCCATCAGTAATGGCGGTGATGAAAAACTGTTTTTT
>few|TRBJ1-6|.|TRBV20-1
CSARSTESYNSPLHF
TGCAGTGCTAGATCAACAGAGTCCTATAATTCACCCCTCCACTTT
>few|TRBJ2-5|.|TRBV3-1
CASSQGDLLQTQYF
TGTGCCAGCAGCCAAGGGGACCTTCTACAGACCCAGTACTTC
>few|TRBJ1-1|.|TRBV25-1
CASRKQGLIGNTEAFF
TGTGCCAGCAGAAAACAGGGTTTGATCGGGAACACTGAAGCTTTCTTT
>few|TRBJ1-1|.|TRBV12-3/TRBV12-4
CASISRGGGAFF
TGTGCCAGCATCTCCCGGGGAGGGGGGGCTTTCTTT
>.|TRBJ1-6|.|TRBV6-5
CASSSGPTSSSPLHF
TGTGCCAGCAGTTCCGGACCTACAAGTTCCTCACCCCTCCACTTT
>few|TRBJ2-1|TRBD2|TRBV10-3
CAISVGGGEQFF
TGTGCCATCAGTGTTGGGGGGGGTGAGCAGTTCTTC
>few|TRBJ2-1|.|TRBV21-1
CASMQRRVSYNEQFF
TGTGCCAGCATGCAGCGCAGGGTCTCCTACAATGAGCAGTTCTTC
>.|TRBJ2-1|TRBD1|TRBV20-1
CSARGDRGLYEQFF
TGCAGTGCTAGAGGGGACAGGGGGCTGTATGAGCAGTTCTTC
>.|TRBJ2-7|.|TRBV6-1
CASRFRSGSSYEQYF
TGTGCCAGCAGATTCAGGTCAGGGTCCTCCTACGAGCAGTACTTC
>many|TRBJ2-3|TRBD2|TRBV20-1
CSATILAGGTDTQYF
TGCAGTGCTACGATACTAGCGGGGGGCACAGATACGCAGTATTTT
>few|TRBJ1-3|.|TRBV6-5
CASSYSAQGNTIYF
TGTGCCAGCAGTTACTCAGCCCAGGGAAACACCATATATTTT
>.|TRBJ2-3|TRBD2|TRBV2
CASRTTSGRSTDTQYF
TGTGCCAGCAGGACCACTAGCGGGAGGAGCACAGATACGCAGTATTTT
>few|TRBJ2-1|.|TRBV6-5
CASSYWSSYNEQFF
TGTGCCAGCAGTTACTGGAGCTCCTACAATGAGCAGTTCTTC
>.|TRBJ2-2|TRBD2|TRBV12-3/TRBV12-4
CASTDSGRGEVGTGELFF
TGTGCCAGCACTGATTCCGGGCGGGGGGAGGTGGGCACCGGGGAGCTGTTTTTT
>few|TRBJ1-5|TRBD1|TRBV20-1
CSARAGTGGSQPQHF
TGCAGTGCCAGGGCCGGGACAGGGGGCTCTCAGCCCCAGCATTTT
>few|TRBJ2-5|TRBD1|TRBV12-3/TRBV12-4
CASSMDRAKTQYF
TGTGCCAGCAGCATGGACAGGGCAAAGACCCAGTACTTC
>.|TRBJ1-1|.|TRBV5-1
CASSPSFWANTEAFF
TGCGCCAGCAGCCCTAGTTTTTGGGCTAACACTGAAGCTTTCTTT
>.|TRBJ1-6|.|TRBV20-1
CSASPQGNPNSPLHF
TGCAGTGCTAGTCCCCAGGGTAATCCTAATTCACCCCTCCACTTT
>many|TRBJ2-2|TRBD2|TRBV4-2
CASSQVAGGGAGELFF
TGTGCCAGCAGCCAAGTGGCGGGAGGTGGGGCCGGGGAGCTGTTTTTT
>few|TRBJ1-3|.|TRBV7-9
CASSLVPSSGNTIYF
TGTGCCAGCAGCTTAGTCCCAAGCTCTGGAAACACCATATATTTT
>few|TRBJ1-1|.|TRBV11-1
CASSLAPGMDTEAFF
TGTGCCAGCAGCCTCGCCCCAGGGATGGACACTGAAGCTTTCTTT
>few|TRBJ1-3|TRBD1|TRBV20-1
CSASPQGASGNTIYF
TGCAGTGCTAGCCCTCAGGGGGCCTCTGGAAACACCATATATTTT
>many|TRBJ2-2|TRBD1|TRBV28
CASSSGTGGTGELFF
TGTGCCAGCAGTTCCGGGACAGGGGGCACCGGGGAGCTGTTTTTT
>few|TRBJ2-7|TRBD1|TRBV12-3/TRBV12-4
CASSLGRQGGTYEQYF
TGTGCCAGCAGTTTAGGGCGACAGGGGGGAACCTACGAGCAGTACTTC
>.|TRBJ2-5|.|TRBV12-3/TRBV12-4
CASSRRGGHLYQETQYF
TGTGCCAGCAGCCGCCGTGGGGGGCACTTGTACCAAGAGACCCAGTACTTC
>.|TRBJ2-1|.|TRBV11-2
CASSYQTGNEQFF
TGTGCCAGCAGCTATCAAACAGGAAATGAGCAGTTCTTC
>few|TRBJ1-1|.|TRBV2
CASRREGRTEAFF
TGTGCCAGCAGGCGGGAGGGGCGGACTGAAGCTTTCTTT
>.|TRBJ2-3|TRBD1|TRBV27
CASSGGTGTSTDTQYF
TGTGCCAGCAGTGGTGGGACAGGCACTAGCACAGATACGCAGTATTTT
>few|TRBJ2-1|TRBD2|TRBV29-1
CSVVLAGVEQFF
TGCAGCGTTGTCTTAGCGGGAGTTGAGCAGTTCTTC
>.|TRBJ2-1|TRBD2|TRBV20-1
CSARSIIGGSADNEQFF
TGCAGTGCTAGATCCATAATAGGCGGGAGCGCGGACAATGAGCAGTTCTTC
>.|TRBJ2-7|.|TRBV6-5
CASSYAANLIYEQYF
TGTGCCAGCAGTTACGCGGCCAACCTTATTTACGAGCAGTACTTC
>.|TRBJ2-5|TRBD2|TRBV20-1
CSASLAGGIETQYF
TGCAGTGCTAGTCTAGCGGGAGGGATCGAGACCCAGTACTTC
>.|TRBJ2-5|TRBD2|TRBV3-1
CASSLGAGGRQETQYF
TGTGCCAGCAGCCTAGGGGCGGGGGGCCGACAAGAGACCCAGTACTTC
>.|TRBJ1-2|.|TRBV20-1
CSARETIYGYTF
TGCAGTGCTAGAGAAACCATCTATGGCTACACCTTC
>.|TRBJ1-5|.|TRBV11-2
CASWGEAGSNQPQHF
TGTGCCAGTTGGGGGGAGGCGGGCAGCAATCAGCCCCAGCATTTT
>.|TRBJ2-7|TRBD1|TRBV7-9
CASSRDRLYEQYF
TGTGCCAGCAGCAGGGACAGGCTCTACGAGCAGTACTTC
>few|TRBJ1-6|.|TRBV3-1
CASTSRGYNSPLHF
TGTGCCAGCACCAGTAGGGGCTATAATTCACCCCTCCACTTT
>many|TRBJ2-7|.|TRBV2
CASREQDLSYEQYF
TGTGCCAGCAGGGAACAGGACCTCTCCTACGAGCAGTACTTC
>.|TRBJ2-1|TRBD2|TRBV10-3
CAISDPGGGSSYNEQFF
TGTGCCATCAGTGACCCCGGTGGCGGGAGCTCCTACAATGAGCAGTTCTTC
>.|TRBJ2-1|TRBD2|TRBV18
CASSPVGTRAYNEQFF
TGTGCCAGCTCACCGGTCGGGACTAGGGCTTACAATGAGCAGTTCTTC
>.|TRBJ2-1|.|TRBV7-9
CASSPWGNYNEQFF
TGTGCCAGCAGTCCCTGGGGTAACTACAATGAGCAGTTCTTC
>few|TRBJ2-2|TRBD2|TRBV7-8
CASSPGTSGMTGELFF
TGTGCCAGCAGTCCCGGGACTAGCGGGATGACCGGGGAGCTGTTTTTT
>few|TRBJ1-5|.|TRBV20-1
CSARMAGASNQPQHF
TGCAGTGCTAGAATGGCGGGGGCAAGCAATCAGCCCCAGCATTTT
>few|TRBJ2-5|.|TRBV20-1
CSAPPPQFGETQYF
TGCAGTGCACCCCCACCCCAGTTCGGGGAGACCCAGTACTTC
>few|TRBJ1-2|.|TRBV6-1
CASSFSPGTKYGYTF
TGTGCCAGCAGCTTCAGTCCCGGGACGAAGTATGGCTACACCTTC
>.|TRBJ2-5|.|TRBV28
CASRSGGGAPQETQYF
TGTGCCAGCAGGTCGGGTGGGGGGGCCCCTCAAGAGACCCAGTACTTC
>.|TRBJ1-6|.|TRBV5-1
CASSWARSDSPLHF
TGCGCCAGCAGCTGGGCCCGGAGCGATTCACCCCTCCACTTT
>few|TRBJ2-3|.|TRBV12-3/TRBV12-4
CASSLWGRLPDTQYF
TGTGCCAGCAGTTTATGGGGACGACTCCCAGATACGCAGTATTTT